This T cell receptor beta chain was sequenced during a study (dated by TCRdb to the mid-2010s). As for the study more broadly: Whether tumor-infiltrating Tregs in breast cancer are recruited from blood Tregs or converted in situ from other CD4+ T cell subsets was tested.

Per the germline V gene, SGHTA is the CDR1 and FQGNSA is the CDR2. Including cysteine and phenylalanine, the CDR3 has 14 amino acids. Left in the record is the CDR3 DNA by itself, 42 bases read in frame from the first base. V is pared back by 8 bases and J by 0 bases, with 14 bases lying between the germline termini. This clonotype is judged medium-sized (0.01 to 0.1%). Its antigen remains unidentified. Within one base of it there is no much larger clone, and no base qualities were kept. Full-length TCR variable regions were amplified by 5' RACE PCR using constant-region reverse primers, and then by semi-nested PCR using Nested Universal Primer A. Using the ReliaPrep RNA Cell Miniprep System, total RNA was extracted, and the SMARTer RACE 5'/3' Kit was then used to reverse transcribe the RNA into 5'RACE-ready cDNA. An Illumina MiSeq was used to sequence the full-length TCR alpha and beta libraries, which had been barcoded with multiplex adaptors. Regarding the original processing steps: For each of nine subset-tissue groups, sequencing data from the five patients were pooled, and the groups were then compared using unsupervised clustering of TCR gene usage. The Morisita-Horn index, with shared sequences weighted by their contribution to each repertoire, was used to calculate repertoire similarity. Starting from the raw public reads, TCRdb applied fastp trimming at Q25, assembled clones with MiXCR and retained in-frame beta chains. Rows are unified per CDR3 protein, each entry keeping the most common DNA and genes. Here the V and J calls rest on TCRdb's processing, not on the authors' analysis. The sample includes fewer than 12,000 distinct CDR3 sequences, with under 20% observed a single time. The ten top clones hold about 3.8% of the sample.

Cells that were CD4+CD25+CD127-/low were isolated as Tregs. Tregs, naive and memory CD4+ T cells from tumor, blood and ipsilateral draining lymph nodes of 4 or 5 breast cancer patients underwent full-length TCR alpha and beta sequencing. Tumor tissue and lymph nodes obtained by ipsilateral axillary dissection were perfused with PBS, cut into small pieces and digested using collagenase I and hyaluronidase. Ficoll density gradient centrifugation was used to isolate mononuclear cells from lymph nodes or from more than 40 ml of peripheral blood. A purity exceeding 90% was confirmed by FACS for the sorted cell populations. Results and caveats for the whole study, not just this receptor: The validation in the larger cohort was limited to a single TCR beta V-J rearrangement instead of whole repertoires. Tumor memory CD4+ T cell TCR gene usage was found to cluster with blood and lymph node memory CD4+ cells and with lymph node naive CD4+ cells. The TCR alpha and beta sequences of tumor-infiltrating Tregs showed the greatest overlap with tumor naive CD4+ T cells, followed by blood naive CD4+ T cells.

The sequence joins TRBV7-2 to TRBJ2-7; matching of 5 bases hints at TRBD2 as the D gene. Source material: Tregs sorted from a lymph node. This clonotype was sampled from a female donor with breast cancer. The DNA is TGTGCCAGCCAAGAGGGCGGTCTCTCCTACGAGCAGTACTTC. It is translated as CASQEGGLSYEQYF.